Sequencing of this TCR beta chain was carried out in a study of T cells in Graves' hyperthyroidism and ophthalmopathy. General study findings and limits: A model using 13 V-J features told ophthalmopathy apart from stable hyperthyroidism.

Researchers amplified the TCR beta CDR3 regions from RNA transcripts. Initially, a first-round RT-PCR of the TCR CDR3 employed the HTBI primer set. Via MiXCR, TCRdb re-called the multiplex PCR reads, giving one row per CDR3 protein. Among about half a million distinct CDR3 sequences listed, less than 25% were seen once. In this sample, this clonotype turned up many times. No antigen is known for it. Patients affected by ophthalmopathy presented a Clinical Activity Score of at least 3, a NOSPECS grade of at least 4, and disease duration below 3 months. Thyroid ultrasound, orbital computed tomography, clinical symptoms, and serum thyroxine and TRAb underpinned diagnoses. This TCR was sampled from a woman aged 30 to 39 with Graves' ophthalmopathy. Sequencing input: blood.

CDR3 amino acids: CASSSRAAVEQYF. CDR3 bases: TGCGCCAGCAGCTCCCGGGCGGCCGTGGAGCAGTACTTC. This chain connects TRBV5-1 to TRBJ2-7, with D unresolved. The CDR3 is 13 residues long. V lost 3 bases, J lost 7 bases, and 14 bases lay in between. In germline, CDR1 is SGHRS, CDR2 YFSETQ.